This TCR beta chain was identified during a study of cytomegalovirus exposure and HLA in healthy donors (dated by TCRdb to the late 2010s). Looking at the study overall: According to an earlier analysis of a few hundred of the donors, about 179 million T cells yielded some 120 million unique TCR beta sequences and less than 300 Gb of sequence data. An early release that covered fewer than 750 HLA-typed donors contained approximately 300 gigabases of sequencing data and tens of millions of unique TCR sequences. The genetic ancestry cluster associated with self-reported Caucasian donors included over 80% of the 398 genotyped donors. The study aimed to test whether cataloging public T cell receptors could reveal signatures of past pathogen exposure. The T cell repertoires of 666 subjects were profiled by immunosequencing and related to cytomegalovirus serostatus. Along with the roughly 710-subject first cohort, a separate validation cohort of over a hundred different subjects was used. The study combined high-throughput TCR immunosequencing, statistical association of individual TCRs with disease status, and machine learning to predict cytomegalovirus infection status. A later analysis re-examined previously published TCR beta repertoires from around 670 donors and added high-resolution HLA genotyping to investigate patterns of TCR occurrence. Rather than using new phenotypic data, the later analysis identified candidate immune exposures from TCR beta sequences and from how often those sequences occurred across donors. In an earlier analysis of around 540 of the donors, high-throughput TCR beta sequencing was used to judge whether each TCR beta V gene segment behaved as functional or pseudogenic. Alongside the repertoire data, information on donor age, sex, ethnicity and CMV serostatus was compiled. Genome-wide SNP genotypes for about three fifths of the roughly 700 donors were used in a later genetic analysis, which treated that subset as a discovery cohort. Every repertoire in the discovery cohort had been generated on one and the same sequencing platform. HLA typing covered class I and class II loci at four-digit resolution. Typing coverage differed by locus: A, B, C, DRB1 and DQB1 were typed in about 620-630 donors, DQA1 in about 500, DPA1 in 606, and DPB1 in 472. About five DR-DQ haplotypes were handled as single units for association and clustering, since linkage in the cohort was strong. Across 398 genotyped donors of the cohort, an average of roughly 250,000 unique TCR beta nucleotide sequences per donor were sequenced, and roughly a sixth of those sequences were non-productive.

This clone has just a few counts. Its specific antigen is unknown. It has no much larger one-base neighbor in the sample; base qualities were not kept. The cohort was made up of around 720 healthy bone marrow donors. All cohort members were sampled while nominally healthy, although unrecorded immune exposures were likely present. The donor was CMV seronegative and belonged to the group of over 350 seronegative cohort members. A peripheral blood sample was provided by each donor, and peripheral blood mononuclear cells were used for TCR beta sequencing. The Qiagen DNeasy Blood Extraction Kit was used to extract genomic DNA from the blood cell samples. General conclusions and limits of the study: A later analysis found that HLA-associated TCR beta chains were more clonally expanded and had lower generation probabilities than equally common non-associated chains. In a later genetic analysis, fewer N-insertions in productive TCRs were reported among donors in an Asian-associated ancestry cluster than the approximately 710-donor mean. The study listed approximately 150 TCR beta chains as associated with cytomegalovirus. The cohort was sequenced for TCR beta chains only, and without alpha or paired-chain data the features that could be detected were limited. A further reported finding was that TCR beta sequences accurately predicted the HLA-A and HLA-B alleles for most subjects in the first cohort. Because HLA typing was unavailable for some donors at each locus, only the typed subset was used in association tests. V-gene and J-gene trimming of TCR beta chains was associated with a missense DCLRE1C variant in a later genetic analysis, and the association was replicated in an independent cohort. Linkage disequilibrium might explain the correlated functional status among segregating V segments, but an unknown experimental factor could not be ruled out. In a later analysis, most CMV-associated TCR beta chains were found to appear HLA-restricted, with HLA associations seemingly driven largely by CMV exposure. Cytomegalovirus status was reported to be diagnosed by the classifier with high specificity and sensitivity in both the original and validation cohorts. The sequencing pipeline was judged likely to have produced a cluster of highly shared sequence variants as a technical artifact. It was suggested by the authors that the approach could potentially be generalized to other disease states and immunological phenotypes. Because counts were too low, about 15 rarely observed V segments, including chromosome 9 orphons, were left out of the earlier analysis of 587 of the donors. An earlier analysis of around 500 of the donors showed that most TCR beta V segments appeared in productive rearrangements either about 87% or about 30% of the time, which broadly matched IMGT annotations. Assigning TCR associations to individual alleles was difficult when HLA alleles, especially DR and DQ, strongly co-occurred. Several of the top co-occurrence clusters appeared to be linked to parvovirus B19, influenza, CMV and Epstein-Barr virus, according to a later analysis. In a later analysis, some 18,000 TCR beta sequences were associated with specific HLA alleles at a false discovery rate of 0.05. In a later analysis, the rate of TCR association differed among HLA loci, with DRB1 alleles having the most associated TCRs and HLA-C alleles having the fewest. Most TCR sequences were observed very rarely across donors, whereas some public TCRs were present in many individuals. In vitro tests confirmed that three of the cytomegalovirus-associated TCR beta chains recognize cytomegalovirus antigens. CMV serostatus was the only immune exposure information available for the cohort. The presence/absence analyses assumed that sequencing depth was roughly uniform across donors, and that assumption may not be true.

Library creation used the immunoSEQ multiplex PCR assay. For the multiplex PCR, a mixture combining 60 forward primers for TCR Vbeta segments and 13 reverse primers for TCR Jbeta segments was used. The CDR3 region of rearranged TCR beta genes was amplified from genomic DNA by a multiplex PCR assay. The Illumina HiSeq System was used to sequence the amplified TCR beta libraries as 87-base-pair reads. In the original analysis: In a later analysis, tens of millions of unique TCR beta chains were counted across the 650 to 750 repertoires, and about 9.9 million of these chains were shared by at least two donors. Raw reads were error-corrected and collapsed into unique sequences by a nearest-neighbor algorithm in which closely related sequences were merged to remove PCR and sequencing errors. Alignment of CDR3 sequences to IMGT reference sequences was used to assign V, D and J gene segments. Each retained sequence needed at least a six-nucleotide match to both a V gene segment and a J gene segment. A rearrangement was called productive if the CDR3 had no stop codons and remained in frame with V and J, and every other rearrangement was called non-productive. CDR3 was defined according to IMGT convention as the region running from the second conserved V-encoded cysteine to the conserved J-encoded phenylalanine. In an earlier analysis of around 570 of the donors, sequences lacking an unambiguous match to a single V gene segment were excluded. An earlier analysis of 587 of the donors classified V segments as functional when productive rearrangements were above 56.7% and as segregating when the standard deviation between donors was above 5%. A statistical classification framework was developed to diagnose cytomegalovirus status using the catalog of TCR beta chain sequences. In a later analysis, TCR nucleotide sequences were compared against IMGT/GENE-DB human TR gene sequences so that V and J genes could be assigned. Using the TCRdist pipeline, a later analysis assigned CDR3 sequences along with most-parsimonious VDJ recombination scenarios. In a later analysis, each TCR beta chain was defined by its CDR3 amino acid sequence together with its V-gene family, and reads without a unique V-gene family were excluded. In a later analysis, around 600 highly shared, low-generation-probability nucleotide sequences were removed to address suspected cross-contamination and a sequencing artifact. A later analysis calculated a clonal expansion index for each public chain from normalized within-repertoire ranks of inferred template counts. In a later analysis, generation probabilities were computed with a VDJ recombination model fitted to out-of-frame rearrangements, and the resulting probabilities were checked against IGoR. In a later analysis, TCR-TCR, TCR-HLA and TCR-CMV co-occurrence was scored with hypergeometric tests, and a repertoire-size bias correction was applied to TCR pairs. In a later analysis, false discovery rates were estimated by permuting HLA or CMV assignments 20 times. In a later analysis, co-occurring TCRs were grouped with DBSCAN, and TCRdist sequence similarity was added when clustering was performed within HLA-allele-positive subsets. Co-occurrence clustering excluded repertoires with fewer than 30,000 or more than 120,000 public chains, plus five with anomalous nucleotide sharing. The immuneACCESS repertoire file appears here via TCRdb, limited to in-frame rearrangements. These files lack a portion of the clones; in checked studies, under half of the deficit traces to unresolved V genes, and the cause of the others is not known. V and J calls and clone size are copied from that table; D and trimming were computed from the DNA. This sample is represented by around 100,000 clones; roughly three quarters of them were singletons. The ten largest clones represent approximately 1.7% of the sample.

The sample taken for sequencing was PBMCs. This TCR came from a woman aged 40 to 49 in good health and CMV-seronegative.

The DNA is TGTGCCAGCAGCTGGCCACAGGGTTCGGAGGGCTACACCTTC. It is translated as CASSWPQGSEGYTF. Recombination linked TRBV5-5 to TRBJ1-2; a weak D assignment points to TRBD1 (6 bases agree). From cysteine to phenylalanine, the CDR3 is 14 amino acids long. CDR3 DNA is the only sequence kept; it has 42 bases, read in frame from the first base. The germline V gene (reference sequence) specifies SGHKS as CDR1 and YYEKEE as CDR2. Trimming at the junction amounts to 3 bases on V and 8 bases on J, and the germline ends lie 17 bases apart.